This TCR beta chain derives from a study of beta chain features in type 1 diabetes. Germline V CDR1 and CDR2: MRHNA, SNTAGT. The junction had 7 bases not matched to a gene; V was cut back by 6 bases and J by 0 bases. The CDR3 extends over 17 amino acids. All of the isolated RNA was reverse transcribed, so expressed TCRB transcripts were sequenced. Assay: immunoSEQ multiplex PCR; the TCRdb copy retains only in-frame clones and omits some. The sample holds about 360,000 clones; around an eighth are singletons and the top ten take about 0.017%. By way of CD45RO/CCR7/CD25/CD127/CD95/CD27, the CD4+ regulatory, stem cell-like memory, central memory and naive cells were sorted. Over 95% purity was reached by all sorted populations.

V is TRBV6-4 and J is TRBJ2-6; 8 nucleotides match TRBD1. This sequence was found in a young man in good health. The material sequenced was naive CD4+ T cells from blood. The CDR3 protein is CASRPGGVSSGANVLTF. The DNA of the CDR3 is TGTGCCAGCAGGCCAGGGGGCGTCTCCTCTGGGGCCAACGTCCTGACTTTC.